This TCR beta chain was sequenced in a study of shared clonotypes between healthy human individuals. Study details: Two female and a few male donors aged 18 to 49 were enrolled. Plates per donor: three CD4 naive, three CD4 memory, two CD8 naive, one CD8 memory. Study conclusions and caveats: Naive subsets generally exceeded memory subsets in estimated richness.

Comment on this clone: The antigen remains undetermined.

The CDR3 runs to 14 residues. V lost 6 bases to trimming and J lost 0 bases; unmatched junction nucleotides: 4. Germline-derived CDR1 and CDR2 are SQVTM and ANQGSEA. Deep level was the assay's run setting. Method: immunoSEQ multiplex PCR; TCRdb's copy keeps in-frame clones and lacks some. The table lists about 380,000 clones, about 96% of them singletons. V usage is TRBV29-1 and J usage is TRBJ2-4, with 8 bases that match TRBD2. Material for sequencing was memory CD8+ T cells sorted from blood. Stated subset: CD45RO+ cells pooled with CCR7-negative TemRA cells. The receptor was isolated from a man in his thirties or forties in good health. The CDR3 bases are TGCAGCGTCGTCCTAGCGGGAGCCAAAAACATTCAGTACTTC. Translated, it gives CSVVLAGAKNIQYF.